The following is a T cell receptor (beta chain) sequence with its context. The antigen remains undetermined. Every donor was a healthy Caucasian. The germline V gene encodes CDR1 GTSNPN and CDR2 SVGIG (reference sequence). There are 13 residues in the CDR3. V was clipped by 2 bases and J by 4 bases, with 9 bases between them. This sample was included in a study of identical twins. Template switching added a universal primer site, and cDNA bore unique molecular identifiers. TCRdb re-analysed the 5' RACE reads in MiXCR, keeping a single row per CDR3 protein. The sample lists roughly 260,000 distinct CDR3 sequences; over 12% were seen once. General study points: Cord blood's abundant beta clonotypes had fewer insertions, unlike memory repertoires. Invariant populations such as MAIT and iNKT cells could partly muddle zero-insertion analyses.

The sequenced sample was memory (CD45RO+) T cells sorted from blood. The clonotype comes from a woman aged 18-29 years in good health. This chain links TRBV30 with TRBJ1-5; D remains ambiguous. The CDR3 DNA is TGTGCCTGGAGTTGGCAGCGAAATCAGCCCCAGCATTTT. Translating gives CAWSWQRNQPQHF.